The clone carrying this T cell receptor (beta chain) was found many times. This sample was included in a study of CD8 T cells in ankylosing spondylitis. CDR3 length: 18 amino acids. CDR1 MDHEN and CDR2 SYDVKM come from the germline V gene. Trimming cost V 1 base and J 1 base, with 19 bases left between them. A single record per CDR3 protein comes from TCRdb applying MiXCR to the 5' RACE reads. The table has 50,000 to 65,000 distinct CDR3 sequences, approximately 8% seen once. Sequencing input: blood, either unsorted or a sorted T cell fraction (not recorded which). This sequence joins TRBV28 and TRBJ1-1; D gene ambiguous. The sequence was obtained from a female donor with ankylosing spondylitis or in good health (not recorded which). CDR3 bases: TGTGCCAGCAGTTTATTGGGTGTCGGAGGGCGCGAGAACACTGAAGCTTTCTTT. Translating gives CASSLLGVGGRENTEAFF.